Below are 17 T cell receptor beta chains sequenced from a single sample in a study of PD-L1 blockade in urothelial cancer. Sequencing was performed with immunoSEQ multiplex PCR; in TCRdb, only in-frame clones are kept and a portion is missing. The table includes tens of thousands of clones, more than 75% detected once. Time point noted: pretreatment peripheral blood. The sequences come from PBMCs, collected around atezolizumab (anti-PD-L1) treatment. These receptors came from a man between 60 and 75 years old with urothelial cancer.

This clone appeared a few times. The chain links TRBV5-4 to TRBJ2-1; tentative D call: TRBD2 (6 bases). The CDR3 sequence is 16 residues long. CDR1 and CDR2 (germline): SGHNT, YYREEE (reference sequence). With 4 bases removed from V and 6 bases from J, the gap between germline ends came to 20 bases. CDR3 sequence (DNA): TGTGCCAGCAGCCGGGGAGGTCAGAGGCCCACCAATGAGCAGTTCTTC. Its translation is CASSRGGQRPTNEQFF.

The chain employs TRBV18 and TRBJ2-2; D uncertain. This CDR3 spans 14 amino acids. V lost 4 bases, J lost 6 bases, and 12 bases lay in between. CDR1 is KGHSH, CDR2 LQKENI, per germline. The CDR3 bases are TGTGCCAGCTCACAATCCACGGTATCCGGGGAGCTGTTTTTT. It translates to CASSQSTVSGELFF.

This chain links TRBV4-3 with TRBJ2-3; D might be TRBD1 (6 bases). This CDR3 is 16 amino acids long. Germline V gene data show CDR1 as LGHNA and CDR2 as YSLEER. V was trimmed by 2 bases and J by 5 bases, leaving 17 bases between them. This CDR3 reads CASSQSPTGHQDTQYF. The CDR3 coding sequence is TGCGCCAGCAGCCAATCACCTACGGGACATCAAGATACGCAGTATTTT.

This chain connects TRBV4-2 to TRBJ1-5, with TRBD1 matching over 7 bases. Germline V CDR1 and CDR2: LGHNA, YNFKEQ. This CDR3 is 15 amino acids long. With V trimmed by 0 bases and J by 3 bases, 2 bases remained unmatched. DNA for the CDR3: TGTGCCAGCAGCCAAGATGAGGGGGCCAATCAGCCCCAGCATTTT. Protein product: CASSQDEGANQPQHF.

This clone came up once. This chain connects TRBV6-1 to TRBJ1-5; D possibly corresponds to TRBD1 (6 bases). The CDR3 covers 15 residues. Per germline, CDR1 MNHNS and CDR2 SASEGT. V lost 7 bases to trimming and J lost 1 base, with 14 bases between them. CDR3 nucleotides: TGTGCCAGCAAGATGAGGGGGTCAAGCAATCAGCCCCAGCATTTT. This gives the protein CASKMRGSSNQPQHF.

The V gene is TRBV10-3, the J gene TRBJ2-2; D is possibly TRBD2 (5 bases). The CDR3 extends over 18 amino acids. Trimming shortened V by 0 bases and J by 5 bases, and 19 bases separated the two germline ends. Germline CDR1 and CDR2: ENHRY and SYGVKD. CDR3 DNA: TGTGCCATCAGTGAGTCGACGGAGGAACCGATAATAACCGGGGAGCTGTTTTTT. Translating gives CAISESTEEPIITGELFF.

The V gene is TRBV7-3, the J gene TRBJ2-1, with TRBD2 matching over 9 bases. After removal of 4 bases from V and 5 bases from J, the junction contained 0 bases not matched to a gene. The germline V gene encodes CDR1 SGHTA and CDR2 FQGTGA. The CDR3 runs 13 residues. CDR3 loop: CASSWTSDNEQFF. The CDR3, as DNA: TGTGCCAGCAGCTGGACTAGCGACAATGAGCAGTTCTTC.

The chain couples TRBV7-3 to TRBJ1-2; D is undetermined. There are 15 residues in the CDR3. V lost 6 bases and J 4 bases, leaving 18 bases between the germline ends. Germline-derived CDR1 and CDR2 are SGHTA and FQGTGA. CDR3 amino acids: CASSRGVLLSYGYTF. The CDR3 DNA reads as TGTGCCAGCAGTCGCGGGGTCCTTCTTTCCTATGGCTACACCTTC.

The chain recombines TRBV11-1 with TRBJ1-6; 10 positions agree with TRBD1. V trimming: 4 bases; J trimming: 9 bases; junction bases outside the gene matches: 6. There are 15 residues in the CDR3. The V gene's germline CDR1 is SGHAT and CDR2 FQDESV (reference sequence). CDR3 in amino acids: CASSSRQGAGSPLHF. CDR3 sequence (DNA): TGTGCCAGCAGCTCCCGACAGGGGGCCGGTTCACCCCTCCACTTT.

The chain carries TRBV28 and TRBJ1-1; unclear D gene. Trimming took off 6 bases at V and 4 bases at J, with 15 bases between the two ends. There are 14 residues in the CDR3. In germline, CDR1 is MDHEN, CDR2 SYDVKM. The CDR3 region is CASRRGLLSTEAFF. CDR3 DNA: TGTGCCAGCAGACGAGGACTGCTGAGCACTGAAGCTTTCTTT. The full variable domain, completed using reference TRBV28 and TRBJ1-1, is DVKVTQSSRYLVKRTGEKVFLECVQDMDHENMFWYRQDPGLGLRLIYFSYDVKMKEKGDIPEGYSVSREKKERFSLILESASTNQTSMYLCASRRGLLSTEAFFGQGTRLTVV.

This sequence joins TRBV5-6 and TRBJ2-2; D perhaps matches TRBD1 (6 bases). The CDR3 consists of 14 residues. The V and J ends lost 4 bases and 7 bases respectively, with 14 bases between them. Germline values: CDR1 SGHDT, CDR2 YYEEEE. CDR3 bases: TGTGCCAGCAGCCCTCGGGGCAGGGGCGGGGAGCTGTTTTTT. Encoded protein: CASSPRGRGGELFF.

V usage is TRBV19 and J usage is TRBJ2-1; 10 bases map to TRBD2. From germline, CDR1 is LNHDA and CDR2 SQIVND (reference sequence). The CDR3 totals 16 residues. J gave up 5 bases and V 10 bases, and 14 bases lay outside the gene matches. The CDR3 nucleotides read TGTGCCACCCGCCCCCTTAGCGGGGGGCTGGACAATGAGCAGTTCTTC. Protein: CATRPLSGGLDNEQFF.

The sample holds many counts of this clone. The chain recombines TRBV12-5 with TRBJ1-2, with TRBD1 matching over 7 bases. CDR1 is LGHNT and CDR2 is FRNRAP in the germline V gene. Germline trimming cut 5 bases from V and 8 bases from J; bases unmatched to any gene: 8. CDR3 length: 13 amino acids. The CDR3 reads CASGPTGDGGYTF. The CDR3 nucleotides are TGTGCTAGTGGTCCTACAGGGGATGGGGGCTACACCTTC.

This clone was observed a few times. The V and J genes are TRBV2 and TRBJ1-4; 7 positions agree with TRBD1. The CDR3 is 13 residues long. Germline-derived CDR1 and CDR2 are SNHLY and FYNNEI. With V trimmed by 6 bases and J by 5 bases, 3 bases remained unmatched. CDR3 in amino acids: CASRRGQNEKLFF. CDR3 DNA sequence: TGTGCCAGCAGGAGGGGACAGAATGAAAAACTGTTTTTT.

The chain carries TRBV12-5 and TRBJ2-7; 7 bases line up with TRBD2. V lost 1 base to trimming and J lost 3 bases; unmatched junction nucleotides: 6. CDR1 is LGHNT and CDR2 is FRNRAP in the germline V gene. CDR3 length: 15 amino acids. The CDR3 DNA is TGTGCTAGTGGTTTGGCAGGACTAGTAAGCTACGAGCAGTACTTC. Translated: CASGLAGLVSYEQYF.

V and J are TRBV10-2 and TRBJ2-1; TRBD2 agrees at 8 bases. Germline V lookup: CDR1 WSHSY, CDR2 SAAADI. Germline trimming cut 0 bases from V and 8 bases from J; bases unmatched to any gene: 3. This CDR3 region has 14 residues. For the CDR3, the DNA is TGCGCCAGCAGTGAGTCGCGGGAGGATGATGAGCAGTTCTTC. Encoded protein: CASSESREDDEQFF.

The chain employs TRBV6-5 and TRBJ2-4, with D tentatively TRBD2 (6 bases). The CDR3 has 16 residues. Germline V gene sequence: CDR1 MNHEY, CDR2 SVGAGI. With 0 bases removed from V and 0 bases from J, the gap between germline ends came to 9 bases. CDR3 region: CASSYSAGLAKNIQYF. CDR3 sequence (DNA): TGTGCCAGCAGTTACTCTGCGGGATTAGCCAAAAACATTCAGTACTTC.